The 21 T cell receptor beta chains listed next were all sequenced from one sample in a study of OX40 agonist ivuxolimab in advanced cancers. Method: immunoSEQ multiplex PCR; TCRdb's copy keeps in-frame clones and lacks some. The sample lists under 90,000 clones, more than 75% occurring once. Source: CD4+ or CD8+ T cells sorted from blood, taken in a trial of the OX40 agonist ivuxolimab. The receptor set was obtained from an adult with an advanced solid tumor such as melanoma, head and neck, liver or kidney cancer.

The V call is TRBV18, the J call TRBJ2-7; D may be TRBD2 (6 bases). The CDR3 extends over 16 amino acids. Germline V gene lookup returns CDR1 KGHSH and CDR2 LQKENI. V was shortened by 0 bases and J by 2 bases, with 14 bases between the two germline ends. The CDR3 DNA sequence: TGTGCCAGCTCACCACCCGGGACTCAGCGTACCTACGAGCAGTACTTC. It codes for CASSPPGTQRTYEQYF.

This clone was found a few times. This rearrangement joins TRBV7-2 to TRBJ2-1, with TRBD2 matching 13 bases. This CDR3 is built from 17 residues. The V and J ends lost 2 bases and 8 bases, in that order; junction bases with no gene match: 9. Germline CDR1 SGHTA, CDR2 FQGNSA. The CDR3 sequence: CASSLRPRTSGSDEQFF. In DNA, the CDR3 is TGTGCCAGCAGCTTAAGGCCCCGGACTAGCGGGAGTGATGAGCAGTTCTTC.

The chain recombines TRBV6-5 with TRBJ1-2; possibly TRBD1 for D (5 bases). From germline, CDR1 is MNHEY and CDR2 SVGAGI. Trimming left V 6 bases short and J 1 base short, with 6 bases between. The CDR3 consists of 12 residues. The CDR3 DNA follows: TGTGCCAGCAGGGGGGGTAACTATGGCTACACCTTC. This translates into CASRGGNYGYTF.

In nucleotides, the CDR3 is TGTGCCAGCAGCCGGACTAGCGGGAGGAATTACGAGCAGTACTTC. Translating it yields CASSRTSGRNYEQYF. The gene calls are TRBV7-9 and TRBJ2-7; 14 nucleotides line up with TRBD2. Germline V gene sequence: CDR1 SEHNR, CDR2 FQNEAQ (reference sequence). V was pared by 5 bases and J by 4 bases, with 4 bases of the junction left unmatched. This CDR3 contains 15 residues.

This chain links TRBV7-2 with TRBJ1-1, with D maybe TRBD1 (5 bases). The CDR3 runs to 14 residues. Deletions cut 5 bases from V and 3 bases from J, with 13 bases between. Germline V lookup: CDR1 SGHTA, CDR2 FQGNSA. CDR3 nucleotide sequence: TGTGCCAGCAGCCCAGGGCTGGGGTACACTGAAGCTTTCTTT. It translates to CASSPGLGYTEAFF.

The genes are TRBV5-1 and TRBJ2-5; TRBD2 matches 12 bases. There are 15 residues in the CDR3. V shed 0 bases, J shed 5 bases, and the junction held 2 bases outside the gene matches. Germline values: CDR1 SGHRS, CDR2 YFSETQ. The CDR3 region is CASSLGLAGDETQYF. CDR3 bases: TGCGCCAGCAGCTTGGGACTAGCGGGAGACGAGACCCAGTACTTC. Combining the CDR3 with reference TRBV5-1 and TRBJ2-5 gives the whole variable domain KAGVTQTPRYLIKTRGQQVTLSCSPISGHRSVSWYQQTPGQGLQFLFEYFSETQRNKGNFPGRFSGRQFSNSRSEMNVSTLELGDSALYLCASSLGLAGDETQYFGPGTRLLVL.

The V gene is TRBV9, the J gene TRBJ1-1; a weak D match, TRBD1 (5 bases). The CDR3 is 14 residues long. Trimming removed 4 bases at V and 6 bases at J, with 16 bases between. The V gene's germline CDR1 is SGDLS and CDR2 YYNGEE. This CDR3 is CASSKTTGQAEAFF. The CDR3 DNA reads as TGTGCCAGCAGCAAAACGACGGGGCAAGCTGAAGCTTTCTTT.

The J gene is TRBJ2-1, the V gene TRBV7-2, with TRBD2 matching 10 bases. The CDR3 has 14 amino acids. CDR1 and CDR2 (germline): SGHTA, FQGNSA. Trimming cost V 1 base and J 8 bases; bases outside gene matches: 2. The CDR3 here is CASSLGTSGDEQFF. The CDR3 DNA is TGTGCCAGCAGCTTAGGGACTAGCGGTGATGAGCAGTTCTTC. Full variable domain (missing parts from reference TRBV7-2 and TRBJ2-1): GAGVSQSPSNKVTEKGKDVELRCDPISGHTALYWYRQSLGQGLEFLIYFQGNSAPDKSGLPSDRFSAERTGGSVSTLTIQRTQQEDSAVYLCASSLGTSGDEQFFGPGTRLTVL.

V gene TRBV28 combines with J gene TRBJ2-7, with 9 positions matching TRBD1. This CDR3 is built from 13 residues. CDR1 and CDR2 from the germline V gene are MDHEN and SYDVKM. V trimming: 7 bases; J trimming: 5 bases; junction bases outside the gene matches: 6. CDR3 coding DNA: TGTGCCAGCATCGACAGGGGGTTCAACGAGCAGTACTTC. It yields the protein CASIDRGFNEQYF.

The chain is built from TRBV18 and TRBJ1-4; D call uncertain. V gave up 6 bases and J gave up 5 bases, with 10 bases separating them. This CDR3 contains 13 residues. Looked up from germline, CDR1 is KGHSH and CDR2 is LQKENI. The CDR3, as DNA: TGTGCCAGCTCCCCCCTACAAAATGAAAAACTGTTTTTT. It is translated as CASSPLQNEKLFF.

The gene calls are TRBV6-6 and TRBJ1-4; D unresolved. The CDR3 loop spans 16 amino acids. Trimming shortened V by 4 bases and J by 8 bases, and 20 bases separated the two germline ends. The germline CDR1 and CDR2 sequences are MNHNY and SVGAGI (reference sequence). The DNA for the CDR3 is TGTGCCAGCAGTTCTATCGACACCTCAGTGGGGGAAAAACTGTTTTTT. This sequence encodes CASSSIDTSVGEKLFF.

The J gene is TRBJ2-1, the V gene TRBV28, with 13 bases identical to TRBD2. V was pared by 5 bases and J by 5 bases, with 9 bases of the junction left unmatched. CDR3 size: 17 residues. The V gene's germline CDR1 is MDHEN and CDR2 SYDVKM. CDR3 in DNA: TGTGCCAGCAGTCCATCCCGGGGACTAGCGGGGAACAATGAGCAGTTCTTC. As protein: CASSPSRGLAGNNEQFF.

This clone was seen a single time. V is TRBV6-1 and J is TRBJ1-1; tentatively, D is TRBD1 (6 bases). V gave up 10 bases and J gave up 4 bases, with 16 bases separating them. The CDR3 consists of 13 residues. The V gene's germline CDR1 is MNHNS and CDR2 SASEGT. The CDR3 nucleotides are TGTGCCAATCGAGGGGGGGCGGGCACTGAAGCTTTCTTT. Its protein is CANRGGAGTEAFF.

CDR3 coding DNA: TGCGCCAGCAGCACCAAGACAGGGACTGGAAACACCATATATTTT. Protein sequence: CASSTKTGTGNTIYF. The chain is built from TRBV5-1 and TRBJ1-3, with 7 nucleotides matching TRBD1. After removal of 4 bases from V and 2 bases from J, the junction contained 6 bases not matched to a gene. Germline CDR1 is SGHRS and CDR2 is YFSETQ. CDR3 length: 15 amino acids. Filled out from reference TRBV5-1 and TRBJ1-3, the complete variable domain reads KAGVTQTPRYLIKTRGQQVTLSCSPISGHRSVSWYQQTPGQGLQFLFEYFSETQRNKGNFPGRFSGRQFSNSRSEMNVSTLELGDSALYLCASSTKTGTGNTIYFGEGSWLTVV.

This clone was picked up one time. The chain couples TRBV2 to TRBJ2-3, with D unresolved. V lost 7 bases to trimming and J lost 2 bases, with 13 bases between them. The CDR3 loop spans 14 amino acids. Germline V CDR1 and CDR2: SNHLY, FYNNEI. CDR3 residues: CASKVESNTDTQYF. Here the CDR3 DNA reads TGTGCCAGCAAGGTGGAGTCCAACACAGATACGCAGTATTTT.

The chain has TRBV18 and TRBJ2-7; 7 nucleotides agree with TRBD1. CDR1 is KGHSH, CDR2 LQKENI, per germline. The CDR3 is 13 amino acids. Trimming cost V 3 bases and J 3 bases; bases outside gene matches: 2. The CDR3 nucleotides read TGTGCCAGCTCACCGGGGGACAGCTACGAGCAGTACTTC. This encodes CASSPGDSYEQYF.

This chain joins TRBV7-6 and TRBJ2-4; no clear D gene. Per germline, CDR1 SGHVS and CDR2 FNYEAQ. This CDR3 comprises 13 residues. Between the trimmed V and J ends, which lost 1 base and 8 bases, there was a span of 9 bases. Here the CDR3 DNA reads TGTGCCAGCAGCTTAGTCGCAGGTGACATTCAGTACTTC. Amino acids: CASSLVAGDIQYF.

In DNA form, the CDR3 reads TGTGCCAGCAGCTTAGGACAGAACACTGAAGCTTTCTTT. Translating it yields CASSLGQNTEAFF. The chain carries TRBV7-6 and TRBJ1-1; unclear D gene. V was trimmed by 1 base and J by 1 base, leaving 4 bases between them. Germline V gene data show CDR1 as SGHVS and CDR2 as FNYEAQ. This CDR3 spans 13 amino acids.

To note about this clone: One end of the junction does not line up with germline, which may come from a read error. The rearrangement joins TRBV28 to TRBJ2-7, with D uncertain. CDR1 is MDHEN, CDR2 SYDVKM, per germline. The CDR3 extends over 12 amino acids. CDR3 sequence: CAYMGYDYEQYF. As DNA, the CDR3 is TGCGCCTACATGGGCTACGACTACGAGCAGTACTTC.

The rearrangement uses TRBV28 and TRBJ2-1; D possibly corresponds to TRBD1 (5 bases). CDR3 size: 16 residues. Germline V CDR1 and CDR2: MDHEN, SYDVKM. With 4 bases removed from V and 3 bases from J, the gap between germline ends came to 16 bases. CDR3 DNA sequence: TGTGCCAGCAGTTCGCCAGGGTCCCGAGACTACAATGAGCAGTTCTTC. It is translated as CASSSPGSRDYNEQFF.

The chain joins TRBV7-2 to TRBJ2-7; TRBD2 agrees at 8 bases. There are 18 residues in the CDR3. V gave up 1 base and J gave up 0 bases; unmatched junction bases: 11. The germline V gene encodes CDR1 SGHTA and CDR2 FQGNSA. The CDR3 is CASSLEVWASGFSYEQYF. For the CDR3, the DNA is TGTGCCAGCAGCTTAGAGGTGTGGGCTAGCGGGTTCTCCTACGAGCAGTACTTC.